The entry below describes one T cell receptor beta chain. What this receptor recognizes is not known. The read is 3 residues too short to cover the CDR3 end, so that end is filled in from the germline J gene. The entry originates in a study of Tregs in tolerant kidney transplant recipients (dated by TCRdb to 2018 to 2020). About the investigation overall: The transplants used related donors with nonmyeloablative bone marrow transplantation, and mixed chimerism in the human trials was transient. The study applied TCRbeta sequencing to find donor-specific regulatory T cells before combined kidney and bone marrow transplantation and then followed those same cells after transplant. Overall study outcomes, separate from this receptor: In tolerant patients, donor-specific Tregs expanded more than Tregs overall, which suggests antigen-driven rather than nonspecific expansion. PCR primers changed over time for some patients, so nucleotide-level comparison across those patients' samples was not possible. Because the study included only a small number of patients, the results must be confirmed in larger populations and under other immunosuppression protocols. Although technical replication error seemed to be minimal, the question of biological reproducibility was not addressed directly. Expanding Tregs with activated donor B cells appeared to identify the most biologically relevant and donor-specific TCRbeta repertoire.

The time point label corresponds to: blood sample drawn before combined kidney and bone marrow transplant. Thawed PBMCs were FACS-sorted into unstimulated Tregs (CD4+CD25+CD127-), CD4+ non-Tregs (CD4+CD25-), CD4 cells and CD8 cells. Patients were several combined kidney and bone marrow transplant recipients from the ITN036ST trial, and only these trial subjects had samples available. Healthy control blood was separated into PBMCs by Ficoll density gradient and cryopreserved, and patient PBMCs were collected both before and after transplant. For TCRbeta CDR3 sequencing, genomic DNA from the sorted cells was extracted using the QIAGEN DNeasy Blood and Tissue Kit. Through immunoSEQ, high-throughput TCRbeta CDR3 sequencing was done commercially, including PCR amplification with internal controls and bias correction. In the original analysis: Unique productive TCRbeta sequences were defined by CDR3 nucleotide sequence when primers matched and otherwise by CDR3 amino acid sequence together with Vbeta and Jbeta genes. To correct for sorting error, sequences found in more than one sorted population at a frequency ratio of 2:1 or less were discarded, and the remaining shared sequences were assigned to the population with the higher frequency. A sequence was defined as donor-reactive if the sequence was expanded at least 5-fold in CFSE-low cells compared with unstimulated cells and had a frequency of at least 0.01% in CFSE-low cells. Repertoire divergence was quantified by Jensen-Shannon divergence calculated from the top 100 TCRbeta sequences ranked by frequency. For samples with multiple sequencing runs, sorting error was corrected in each run separately before the runs were combined. As stored in TCRdb, this immuneACCESS dataset retains in-frame rearrangements with V and J assigned. A fraction of the clones does not appear; measured against another copy, unresolved V genes explain less than half of the discrepancy, and the remainder lacks a known reason. V and J calls and clone size are copied from that table; D and trimming were computed from the DNA. The table held for this sample gives about 30,000 clones. Together, the top ten hold approximately 15% of the sample.

There are 15 amino acids in the CDR3, from cysteine to phenylalanine inclusive. The CDR3 was read in part: 36 bases, with the frame set at base 1. Trimming removed 1 base from V and 0 bases from J, leaving 10 bases between the germline ends. The germline V gene supplies CDR1 SGHTA and CDR2 FQGNSA. This TCR derives from a human donor who received a combined kidney and bone marrow transplant. The input for sequencing was CD8+ T cells from blood, taken before the transplant. Rearrangement joined TRBV7-2 to TRBJ2-7; the D call could be TRBD1 or TRBD2, with each sharing 5 bases. The CDR3 corresponds to CASSLGGASSYEQYF. The sequenced CDR3 bases are TGTGCCAGCAGCTTAGGAGGGGCGAGCTCCTACGAG.